This T cell receptor (beta chain) was sequenced in a study of blood T cell repertoires in COVID-19. Study-wide context: Some COVID-19 samples were acute and others convalescent; all came from the United States, Italy and Spain.

The assay was immunoSEQ multiplex PCR, and TCRdb's table has in-frame clones only and misses some. The repertoire holds around 82,000 clones, over 75% seen once, with 6.9% in the top ten. This CDR3 comprises 14 residues. Trimming shortened V by 5 bases and J by 8 bases, and 15 bases separated the two germline ends. Germline V gene sequence: CDR1 MGHRA, CDR2 YSYEKL. The TCR originated in a human donor in a cohort sampled during active COVID-19. The chain joins TRBV4-1 to TRBJ1-4; D possibly corresponds to TRBD1 (5 bases). Sequenced: peripheral blood. The CDR3 reads CASSRGERKEKLFF. The DNA of the CDR3 is TGCGCCAGCAGCAGGGGCGAGAGAAAGGAAAAACTGTTTTTT.